One sample yielded the 17 T cell receptor beta chains listed below, sequenced in a study of T cells in Graves' hyperthyroidism and ophthalmopathy. What was amplified from RNA transcripts were TCR beta CDR3 regions. A first-round RT-PCR of the TCR CDR3 used the HTBI primer set. MiXCR was run by TCRdb on the multiplex PCR reads, yielding one entry per CDR3 protein. The sample lists 540,000 or so distinct CDR3 sequences, 15% to 19% occurring once. Source material: blood. The source of these receptors is a woman aged 25 to 45 with Graves' hyperthyroidism.

In this sample, this clonotype turned up many times. The chain is built from TRBV10-1 and TRBJ2-7; 9 positions match TRBD1. V was clipped by 0 bases and J by 6 bases; unmatched bases: 18. This CDR3 contains 19 residues. Looked up from germline, CDR1 is WNHNN and CDR2 is SYGVQD (reference sequence). For the CDR3, the DNA is TGCGCCAGCAGTGAGTCAAAGGACAGGGGTCTGTCCACAGTCTGCGAGCAGTACTTC. Its protein is CASSESKDRGLSTVCEQYF.

The chain uses TRBV14 and TRBJ1-1, with D tentatively TRBD1 (5 bases). V lost 4 bases and J lost 1, with 10 bases in between. Germline values: CDR1 SGHDN, CDR2 FVKESK. The CDR3 runs to 14 residues. The CDR3 loop reads CASSPGPWNTEAFF. The CDR3 DNA reads as TGTGCCAGCAGCCCAGGGCCGTGGAACACTGAAGCTTTCTTT.

This clonotype was detected many times. The chain is built from TRBV28 and TRBJ2-5, with D possibly being TRBD1 or TRBD2 (5 bases each). Germline V lookup: CDR1 MDHEN, CDR2 SYDVKM. Trimming left V 7 bases short and J 3 bases short, with 21 bases between. There are 16 residues in the CDR3. The CDR3 loop is CASNPKGFRGEETQYF. The CDR3 nucleotides are TGTGCCAGCAACCCAAAAGGATTTAGAGGGGAAGAGACCCAGTACTTC.

This clonotype was found many times. The chain joins TRBV6-1 to TRBJ2-7, with D possibly being TRBD1 (6 bases). The CDR3 is 13 residues long. The V gene's germline CDR1 is MNHNS and CDR2 SASEGT. The V and J ends lost 9 bases and 6 bases respectively, with 18 bases between them. The CDR3 reads CASRTARPSEQYF. The DNA for the CDR3 is TGTGCCAGTCGGACAGCCAGGCCCTCCGAGCAGTACTTC.

The V call is TRBV13, the J call TRBJ2-7, with D maybe TRBD2 (5 bases). V gave up 5 bases and J gave up 4 bases, with 18 bases separating them. Germline V gene lookup returns CDR1 PRHDT and CDR2 FYEKMQ (reference sequence). The CDR3 length is 15 residues. The CDR3 loop is CASSVEAEDLYEQYF. The CDR3 nucleotides are TGTGCCAGCAGCGTAGAAGCGGAGGACCTATACGAGCAGTACTTC. Full variable domain (rest looked up from reference TRBV13 and TRBJ2-7): AAGVIQSPRHLIKEKRETATLKCYPIPRHDTVYWYQQGPGQDPQFLISFYEKMQSDKGSIPDRFSAQQFSDYHSELNMSSLELGDSALYFCASSVEAEDLYEQYFGPGTRLTVT.

This clonotype was found many times. The chain is built from TRBV6-1 and TRBJ1-2; 9 bases align to TRBD1. The CDR3 contains 14 residues. The germline CDR1 and CDR2 sequences are MNHNS and SASEGT. V lost 6 bases to trimming and J lost 4 bases; unmatched junction nucleotides: 6. The CDR3 region has the DNA TGTGCCAGCAGCACAGTGGGACAGGGCTATGGCTACACCTTC. Protein: CASSTVGQGYGYTF.

This clonotype appeared many times. This chain connects TRBV19 to TRBJ1-2, with 9 bases lining up with TRBD1. The germline V gene encodes CDR1 LNHDA and CDR2 SQIVND (reference sequence). CDR3 length equals 15 residues. J lost 4 bases, V lost 4 bases, and 7 bases had no gene match. The CDR3 sequence: CASSTGQGSGYGYTF. For the CDR3, the DNA is TGTGCCAGTAGTACGGGACAGGGCTCTGGCTATGGCTACACCTTC.

This clonotype was recorded many times. V gene TRBV5-1 combines with J gene TRBJ2-7; D possibly corresponds to TRBD1 (6 bases). There are 16 residues in the CDR3. V lost 0 bases, J lost 4 bases, and 17 bases lay in between. CDR1 and CDR2 from the germline V gene are SGHRS and YFSETQ. CDR3 sequence: CASSLAEGETGYEQYF. CDR3 in DNA: TGCGCCAGCAGCTTGGCCGAGGGGGAGACCGGATACGAGCAGTACTTC.

This clonotype occurred many times. This rearrangement joins TRBV12-3 or TRBV12-4 to TRBJ1-6, with D unresolved. The CDR3 length is 12 residues. Trimming removed 6 bases from V and 7 bases from J, with 7 bases in between. The CDR3 region is CASSLGNSPLHF. The CDR3 coding sequence is TGTGCCAGCAGCCTGGGGAATTCACCCCTCCACTTT.

There are many counts of this clonotype. DNA for the CDR3: TGTGCTAGTTCTACCGGGAGCAGGAATGAGCAGTTCTTC. This sequence encodes CASSTGSRNEQFF. This chain uses TRBV12-5 with TRBJ2-1; D may be TRBD2 (6 bases). V lost 8 bases, J lost 7 bases, and 15 bases lay in between. The CDR3 has 13 amino acids. Germline assignment: CDR1 LGHNT and CDR2 FRNRAP.

As DNA, the CDR3 is TGTGCCAGTAGTATTAGCCTAGTCAAAGATACGCAGTATTTT. Its translation is CASSISLVKDTQYF. This chain uses TRBV19 with TRBJ2-3, with unresolved D. Trimming took 3 bases from V and 5 from J, leaving 12 bases between them. The germline V gene encodes CDR1 LNHDA and CDR2 SQIVND (reference sequence). The CDR3 sequence is 14 residues long.

This clonotype was observed a single time. No conserved phenylalanine or tryptophan ends this CDR3, so it is likely a read error. V and J are TRBV12-3 or TRBV12-4 and TRBJ2-1, with D unclear. This CDR3 is 14 amino acids long. The germline V and J ends were trimmed by 8 bases and 4 bases, with 15 bases remaining between them. The DNA for the CDR3 is TGTGCCAGCCTCATGGGATTAGGTTACAATGAGCAGTTCATC. Amino acid sequence: CASLMGLGYNEQFI.

There are many counts of this clonotype. The chain uses TRBV6-1 and TRBJ1-6; D call uncertain. This CDR3 is 17 amino acids long. The ends were cut back, 9 bases at V and 0 bases at J, with 18 bases in the middle. CDR1 is MNHNS, CDR2 SASEGT, per germline. The CDR3 coding sequence is TGTGCCAGTTACGGGGTTACGCGGAGCTCCTATAATTCACCCCTCCACTTT. Translation: CASYGVTRSSYNSPLHF.

In this sample, this clonotype turned up many times. The chain employs TRBV29-1 and TRBJ2-1, with TRBD1 as a possible D gene (7 bases). The CDR3 extends over 14 amino acids. CDR1 and CDR2 (germline): SQVTM, ANQGSEA. V lost 6 bases to trimming and J lost 0 bases, with 12 bases between them. The CDR3 sequence is CSVVQGGSYNEQFF. CDR3 DNA sequence: TGCAGCGTCGTGCAGGGGGGCTCCTACAATGAGCAGTTCTTC.

This clonotype was seen repeatedly, ten times or more. The V and J genes are TRBV28 and TRBJ2-5; TRBD2 matches at 10 bases. CDR1 and CDR2 (germline): MDHEN, SYDVKM. V shed 3 bases and J 2 bases; nucleotides not matched to a gene: 12. This CDR3 spans 18 amino acids. The CDR3 DNA is TGTGCCAGCAGTTTCTTTCCTAGCGGGAGTTTAGATCAAGAGACCCAGTACTTC. As protein: CASSFFPSGSLDQETQYF.

This chain connects TRBV6-1 to TRBJ2-1; no clear D gene. The CDR3 totals 13 residues. CDR1 and CDR2 from the germline V gene are MNHNS and SASEGT. Trimming took off 1 base at V and 8 bases at J, with 9 bases between the two ends. This chain's CDR3 is CASSEGRQDEQFF. Written as DNA, the CDR3 is TGTGCCAGCAGTGAAGGCAGGCAGGATGAGCAGTTCTTC.

This clonotype was counted many times. At one end, the junction sequence differs from germline, possibly due to a read error. This rearrangement joins TRBV7-3 to TRBJ2-1; possible D gene TRBD2, 6 bases. CDR1 is SGHTA and CDR2 is FQGTGA in the germline V gene. CDR3 size: 15 residues. The CDR3 loop reads CASSPHPGLHNEQFF. The CDR3 nucleotides are TGTGCCAGCAGCCCCCACCCGGGACTCCACAACGAGCAGTTCTTC.